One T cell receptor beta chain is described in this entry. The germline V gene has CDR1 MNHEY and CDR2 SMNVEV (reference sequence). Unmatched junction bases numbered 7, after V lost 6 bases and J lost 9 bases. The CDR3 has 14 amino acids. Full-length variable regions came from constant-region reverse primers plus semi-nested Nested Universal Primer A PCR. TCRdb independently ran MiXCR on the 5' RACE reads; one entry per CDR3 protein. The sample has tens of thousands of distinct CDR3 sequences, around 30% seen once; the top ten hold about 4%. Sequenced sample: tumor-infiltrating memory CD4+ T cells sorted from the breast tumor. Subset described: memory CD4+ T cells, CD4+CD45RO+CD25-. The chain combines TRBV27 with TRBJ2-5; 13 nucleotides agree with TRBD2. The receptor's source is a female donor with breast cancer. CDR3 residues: CASSLTTSGRSQYF. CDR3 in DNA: TGTGCCAGCAGCCTGACGACTAGCGGGAGGTCCCAGTACTTC.